Listed below are T cell receptor beta chains from one sample, sequenced in a study of blood T cell repertoires in COVID-19. Clones were sequenced by immunoSEQ multiplex PCR, and TCRdb holds only the in-frame ones, with some missing. The sample consists of roughly 190,000 clones, around 84% of them appearing once. Sequenced sample: peripheral blood. These receptors were taken from a man in his thirties or forties with active or convalescent COVID-19. Each CDR3 is given with its conserved first and last residue. A D gene is named only where the DNA matches it firmly.

J: TRBJ2-7
V: TRBV30
D: TRBD1
DNA: TGTGCCTGGAGTTCCCCCAGGGGGCGGCCCTACGAGCAGTACTTC
CDR3: CAWSSPRGRPYEQYF

J: TRBJ1-3
V: TRBV10-3
D: TRBD1
DNA: TGTGCCATCAGTGGACAGGGGGAATCCTCTGGAAACACCATATATTTT
CDR3: CAISGQGESSGNTIYF

J: TRBJ1-2
V: TRBV30
D: TRBD1
DNA: TGTGCCTGGAGTGTACTAGGGACAGGGGACGGCTACACCTTC
CDR3: CAWSVLGTGDGYTF

J: TRBJ2-7
V: TRBV7-9
D: .
DNA: TGTGCCAGCAGCCCCACGACTAGTTACGAGCAGTACTTC
CDR3: CASSPTTSYEQYF

J: TRBJ1-2
V: TRBV6-1
D: TRBD1
DNA: TGTGCCAGCAGTGAAGGTTCAGAGGGGGCCTATGGCTACACCTTC
CDR3: CASSEGSEGAYGYTF

J: TRBJ1-1
V: TRBV12-2
D: .
DNA: TGTGCAAGTCGCTTAGCGCTGGGCGACATGAACACTGAAGCTTTCTTT
CDR3: CASRLALGDMNTEAFF

J: TRBJ1-5
V: TRBV6-5
D: .
DNA: TGTGCCAGCAGGGGGGCCAGCAATCAGCCCCAGCATTTT
CDR3: CASRGASNQPQHF

J: TRBJ2-3
V: TRBV10-2
D: .
DNA: TGCGCCAGCAGTCCCGCCCGGGGAGGCGCAGATACGCAGTATTTT
CDR3: CASSPARGGADTQYF

J: TRBJ1-4
V: TRBV11-3
D: TRBD1
DNA: TGTGCCAGCAGCTTCTGGACAGGGACCGAAAAACTGTTTTTT
CDR3: CASSFWTGTEKLFF

J: TRBJ2-3
V: TRBV30
D: TRBD2
DNA: TGTGCCTGGAGTGTAGGGCGGGGGGGCGTCTTTTGGACAGATACGCAGTATTTT
CDR3: CAWSVGRGGVFWTDTQYF

J: TRBJ1-2
V: TRBV18
D: .
DNA: TGTGCCAGCTCACCGCAACAGGGCGCCGGCTATGGCTACACCTTC
CDR3: CASSPQQGAGYGYTF

J: TRBJ2-5
V: TRBV27
D: .
DNA: TGTGCCAGCAAACTTGGTAGCGCCCAAGAGACCCAGTACTTC
CDR3: CASKLGSAQETQYF

J: TRBJ1-2
V: TRBV6-5
D: .
DNA: TGTGCCAGCAGTTACATGGCGGACACCGCTAACTATGGCTACACCTTC
CDR3: CASSYMADTANYGYTF